The TCR beta chain under discussion was sequenced for a study of STAT5B mutations in CD4+ large granular lymphocyte leukemia. Healthy controls were blood donor buffy coats. CDR3 length equals 15 residues. Per the germline V gene, CDR1 is LNHDA and CDR2 is SQIVND (reference sequence). The germline V and J ends were trimmed by 7 bases and 1 base, with 16 bases remaining between them. Findings of the study overall: TRBV06-family usage was enriched in top patient clones (8/27) versus controls (2/35). No patients shared main leukemic clonotypes, though 25% to 30% appeared at low frequency elsewhere.

Turning to this clone: Its antigen is unidentified.

As processed by the authors: A productive frequency of 2.59 x 10-5 was the lowest detectable. Profiled with immunoSEQ multiplex PCR; TCRdb holds only in-frame clones, not every one. V and J calls and clone size are those listed in that table; D and trimming were worked out from the DNA. The data contain roughly 32,000 clones, 65% to 80% of them singletons. The rearrangement uses TRBV19 and TRBJ1-2; D is ambiguous. Specimen: CD4+ T cells from blood buffy coats. The TCR was taken from a human donor in good health. CDR3 coding DNA: TGTGCCAGTAATGGGCCCCACACCAATAACTATGGCTACACCTTC. Its protein product is CASNGPHTNNYGYTF.